This TCR beta chain was captured by sequencing in a study of T cell responses to AZD1222 COVID-19 vaccine. As for the study in general: The analysis combined second doses at about 4 or about 12 weeks. Study results and limitations: Donors skewed white British and female; clonal diversity was possibly underestimated. The peak T cell response came first, and repertoires were sampled only after it. Of spike-specific TCRs, nearly half reportedly target regions left unmutated in variants.

Profiling relied on immunoSEQ multiplex PCR, and the TCRdb table lists in-frame clones only, not all of them. The profile shows 150,000 or so clones, about 88% of them singletons. A note on this clone: Its specificity is not known.

The length of the CDR3 is 14 residues. CDR1 is LNHNV and CDR2 is YYDKDF in the germline V gene (reference sequence). The V and J ends lost 1 base and 7 bases, in that order; junction bases with no gene match: 4. The sequencing here drew on peripheral blood, taken on day 0 of AZD1222 vaccination. This TCR derives from an adult in good health. The chain combines TRBV15 with TRBJ2-1; 7 positions agree with TRBD2. In DNA form, the CDR3 reads TGTGCCACCAGCAGAGCGAGCGGGGAAAATGAGCAGTTCTTC. Amino acid sequence: CATSRASGENEQFF.